This entry lists 25 T cell receptor beta chains sequenced from one sample in a study of blood T cell repertoires in COVID-19. Here immunoSEQ multiplex PCR was the method, and the copy in TCRdb shows in-frame clones only, minus some. Here the sample spans approximately 160,000 clones, roughly 81% being singletons. The sequenced material came from peripheral blood. The receptors derive from a woman aged 60-75 years with COVID-19, enrolled during active disease.

As DNA, the CDR3 is TGTGCCAGCAGCCCGACTAGCGGGAGCTACGAGCAGTACTTC. Translation gives CASSPTSGSYEQYF. The chain couples TRBV7-3 to TRBJ2-7, with 12 positions matching TRBD2. Germline V gives CDR1 SGHTA, CDR2 FQGTGA. The CDR3 extends over 14 amino acids. V shed 5 bases, J shed 3 bases, and the junction held 2 bases outside the gene matches.

This chain connects TRBV5-6 to TRBJ1-6; a weak D match, TRBD1 (5 bases). This CDR3 is 17 amino acids long. Trimming stripped 0 bases from V and 0 bases from J, with 10 bases between. Germline values: CDR1 SGHDT, CDR2 YYEEEE. The CDR3 sequence is CASSLARQSSYNSPLHF. The CDR3, as DNA: TGTGCCAGCAGCTTGGCTCGACAGAGCTCCTATAATTCACCCCTCCACTTT. The whole variable domain, filled in from reference TRBV5-6 and TRBJ1-6, reads DAGVTQSPTHLIKTRGQQVTLRCSPKSGHDTVSWYQQALGQGPQFIFQYYEEEERQRGNFPDRFSGHQFPNYSSELNVNALLLGDSALYLCASSLARQSSYNSPLHFGNGTRLTVT.

The CDR3 nucleotides are TGTGCCAGCAGTTATGGAGGCTCTGAGCAGTTCTTC. It codes for CASSYGGSEQFF. The gene calls are TRBV6-5 and TRBJ2-1, with D possibly TRBD2 on 5 matching bases. The CDR3 covers 12 residues. Trimming stripped 3 bases from V and 9 bases from J, with 9 bases between. Looked up from germline, CDR1 is MNHEY and CDR2 is SVGAGI.

The rearrangement joins TRBV11-2 to TRBJ2-3; 9 nucleotides match TRBD1. V lost 3 bases, J lost 4 bases, and 17 bases stayed unmatched. Germline V gene data show CDR1 as SGHAT and CDR2 as FQNNGV. There are 19 residues in the CDR3. CDR3: CASSFVTRAGQGYADTQYF. The CDR3, as DNA: TGTGCCAGCAGCTTCGTAACGCGCGCGGGACAGGGTTATGCAGATACGCAGTATTTT.

The chain employs TRBV5-1 and TRBJ1-2; D is perhaps TRBD1 (5 bases). There are 14 residues in the CDR3. V gave up 3 bases and J gave up 8 bases, with 17 bases separating them. Germline V gene sequence: CDR1 SGHRS, CDR2 YFSETQ. CDR3 sequence (DNA): TGCGCCAGCAGCTCGTCAGGGAATCAGTGGGGCTACACCTTC. This encodes CASSSSGNQWGYTF.

The rearrangement uses TRBV7-3 and TRBJ2-1; the match to TRBD1 covers 11 bases. Trimming cost V 5 bases and J 4 bases; bases outside gene matches: 4. CDR1 and CDR2 from the germline V gene are SGHTA and FQGTGA. This CDR3 has 15 residues. The CDR3 sequence is CASSQGQGAYNEQFF. The CDR3, as DNA: TGTGCCAGCAGCCAAGGACAGGGGGCTTACAATGAGCAGTTCTTC.

This clone was counted once. The chain combines TRBV30 with TRBJ2-5, with 8 nucleotides matching TRBD1. This CDR3 is built from 15 residues. Per the germline V gene, CDR1 is GTSNPN and CDR2 is SVGIG (reference sequence). V lost 5 bases, J lost 5 bases, and 13 bases stayed unmatched. The CDR3 sequence is CAWHRGQAKWETQYF. The CDR3, as DNA: TGTGCCTGGCACCGGGGACAGGCAAAGTGGGAGACCCAGTACTTC. Full variable domain (outside the CDR3, taken from reference TRBV30 and TRBJ2-5): SQTIHQWPATLVQPVGSPLSLECTVEGTSNPNLYWYRQAAGRGLQLLFYSVGIGQISSEVPQNLSASRPQDRQFILSSKKLLLSDSGFYLCAWHRGQAKWETQYFGPGTRLLVL.

V and J are TRBV25-1 and TRBJ2-1, with TRBD2 matching 10 bases. Germline lookup yields CDR1 MGHDK and CDR2 SYGVNS. Trimming cost V 3 bases and J 2 bases; bases outside gene matches: 4. This CDR3 is 16 amino acids long. Written as DNA, the CDR3 is TGTGCCAGCAGTGACTTCCTAGCGGGAGCCTACAATGAGCAGTTCTTC. It codes for CASSDFLAGAYNEQFF.

This sequence joins TRBV19 and TRBJ1-2; 9 nucleotides match TRBD1. Germline lookup yields CDR1 LNHDA and CDR2 SQIVND (reference sequence). Losses at the gene ends were 6 bases for V and 0 bases for J; bases not matched to a gene: 2. The CDR3 runs 14 residues. This chain's CDR3 is CASRGQGANYGYTF. The CDR3 coding sequence is TGTGCCAGTAGGGGACAGGGAGCTAACTATGGCTACACCTTC.

The rearrangement uses TRBV5-1 and TRBJ2-1; D is possibly TRBD2 (5 bases). CDR3 size: 16 residues. V lost 1 base and J 0 bases, leaving 11 bases between the germline ends. Per germline, CDR1 SGHRS and CDR2 YFSETQ. Here the CDR3 DNA reads TGCGCCAGCAGCTTGCCAAGCGGTAGCTCCTACAATGAGCAGTTCTTC. Protein product: CASSLPSGSSYNEQFF.

This chain joins TRBV11-2 and TRBJ1-1, with D possibly matching TRBD1 (6 bases). Germline V lookup: CDR1 SGHAT, CDR2 FQNNGV. Trimming removed 5 bases from V and 7 bases from J, with 17 bases in between. The length of the CDR3 is 14 residues. Here the CDR3 reads CASSPIRRTDEAFF. The DNA for the CDR3 is TGTGCCAGCAGCCCTATTCGACGGACAGATGAAGCTTTCTTT.

This chain uses TRBV24-1 with TRBJ1-2; 9 nucleotides line up with TRBD1. V was pared by 5 bases and J by 5 bases, with 8 bases of the junction left unmatched. There are 15 residues in the CDR3. Germline lookup yields CDR1 KGHDR and CDR2 SFDVKD. The CDR3 loop is CATSGPRQGEYGYTF. The CDR3 coding sequence is TGTGCCACCAGTGGTCCCAGACAGGGGGAATATGGCTACACCTTC.

This chain connects TRBV27 to TRBJ1-2; no firm D call. The germline V gene encodes CDR1 MNHEY and CDR2 SMNVEV (reference sequence). Trimming pared 5 bases from V and 7 bases from J, leaving 11 bases between. The CDR3 runs 12 residues. CDR3 loop: CASSPEDGGYTF. CDR3 in DNA: TGTGCCAGCAGTCCGGAGGATGGTGGCTACACCTTC.

The chain uses TRBV5-5 and TRBJ1-2; D is unclear. The CDR3 spans 13 residues. V shed 1 base and J shed 6 bases, with 10 bases lying between them. Germline V gene sequence: CDR1 SGHKS, CDR2 YYEKEE (reference sequence). For the CDR3, the DNA is TGTGCCAGCAGCTTGTTAGCGGCAGATGGCTACACCTTC. Amino acid sequence: CASSLLAADGYTF.

The V gene is TRBV5-4, the J gene TRBJ1-3; D might be TRBD1 (6 bases). This CDR3 region has 15 residues. V lost 4 bases to trimming and J lost 5 bases, with 16 bases between them. Germline assignment: CDR1 SGHNT and CDR2 YYREEE (reference sequence). Here the CDR3 reads CASSLDSRHRNTIYF. The CDR3 DNA is TGTGCCAGCAGCCTGGACAGCAGACATAGAAACACCATATATTTT.

This clone showed up just once. The chain couples TRBV27 to TRBJ1-1; TRBD1 agrees at 10 bases. V was clipped by 3 bases and J by 1 base; unmatched bases: 11. In germline, CDR1 is MNHEY, CDR2 SMNVEV (reference sequence). The CDR3 totals 18 residues. The CDR3 sequence: CASSFRGTGVMRNTEAFF. CDR3 sequence (DNA): TGTGCCAGCAGTTTCCGAGGGACAGGGGTAATGAGGAACACTGAAGCTTTCTTT.

V is TRBV2 and J is TRBJ2-5, with D uncertain. The CDR3 is 15 amino acids. Germline CDR1 SNHLY, CDR2 FYNNEI. V was shortened by 2 bases and J by 0 bases, with 10 bases between the two germline ends. CDR3 residues: CASSERRSNQETQYF. For the CDR3, the DNA is TGTGCCAGCAGTGAAAGAAGGAGTAACCAAGAGACCCAGTACTTC.

The rearrangement uses TRBV27 and TRBJ2-3; D gene ambiguous. The CDR3 extends over 12 amino acids. The germline V gene has CDR1 MNHEY and CDR2 SMNVEV (reference sequence). Between the trimmed V and J ends, which lost 5 bases and 2 bases, there was a span of 5 bases. The CDR3 spells CASSLNTDTQYF. CDR3 bases: TGTGCCAGCAGTCTAAACACAGATACGCAGTATTTT.

This chain links TRBV5-6 with TRBJ2-3; perhaps TRBD2 as D (6 bases). The CDR3 is made up of 14 amino acids. The germline CDR1 and CDR2 sequences are SGHDT and YYEEEE. Trimming took 1 base from V and 5 from J, leaving 11 bases between them. CDR3 nucleotide sequence: TGTGCCAGCAGCTTGTTCCAAGCGGGAGATACGCAGTATTTT. As protein: CASSLFQAGDTQYF.

The CDR3 region is CASSLREGGGYTF. The DNA of the CDR3 is TGTGCCAGCAGCCTCCGGGAGGGAGGTGGCTACACCTTC. J is TRBJ1-2 and V is TRBV3-1 (or the pseudogene TRBV3-2); no clear D. Germline CDR1 and CDR2: LGHDT and YNNKEL (reference sequence). V gave up 4 bases and J gave up 7 bases, with 13 bases separating them. CDR3 length: 13 amino acids.

The chain uses TRBV7-3 and TRBJ2-7, with 9 bases identical to TRBD1. Losses at the gene ends were 5 bases for V and 2 bases for J; bases not matched to a gene: 7. Germline V gene data show CDR1 as SGHTA and CDR2 as FQGTGA. This CDR3 spans 15 amino acids. The CDR3 region has the DNA TGTGCCAGCAGCCCAGGACAGGGGATCCCCTACGAGCAGTACTTC. Translation: CASSPGQGIPYEQYF.

This clone was detected only once. J is TRBJ2-3 and V is TRBV5-8; D unresolved. The CDR3 runs 10 residues. V was pared by 2 bases and J by 10 bases, with 5 bases between. Germline loops: CDR1 SGHTS, CDR2 YDEGEE. CDR3 nucleotide sequence: TGTGCCAGCAGCTTCGACTCGCAGTATTTT. It yields the protein CASSFDSQYF.

This chain joins TRBV19 and TRBJ1-1; TRBD1 might be the D (6 bases). The CDR3 has 16 residues. Trimming removed 3 bases from V and 4 bases from J, with 18 bases in between. CDR1 and CDR2 from the germline V gene are LNHDA and SQIVND (reference sequence). The CDR3 loop reads CASSMSGGGWGTEAFF. CDR3 bases: TGTGCCAGTAGTATGTCGGGGGGGGGCTGGGGCACTGAAGCTTTCTTT.

The gene calls are TRBV27 and TRBJ1-6, with D maybe TRBD1 (6 bases). The V gene's germline CDR1 is MNHEY and CDR2 SMNVEV (reference sequence). This CDR3 spans 14 amino acids. Trimming removed 6 bases at V and 9 bases at J, with 15 bases between. CDR3 DNA: TGTGCCAGCAGCATCCTAGGGGGAGTTTCACCCCTCCACTTT. Protein product: CASSILGGVSPLHF.

The chain combines TRBV5-1 with TRBJ2-7; TRBD1 agrees at 7 bases. V shed 3 bases, J shed 3 bases, and the junction held 12 bases outside the gene matches. This CDR3 has 16 residues. Germline V gene data show CDR1 as SGHRS and CDR2 as YFSETQ. The CDR3 region has the DNA TGCGCCAGCAGCTACACACAGGGGAAATTTGACTACGAGCAGTACTTC. Translating gives CASSYTQGKFDYEQYF.